This section outlines one T cell receptor beta chain sequence together with its context. As yet, its antigen is unknown. Built from TCR beta cDNA, the libraries had unique molecular identifiers in them. Each CDR3 protein gets one entry after TCRdb re-called the PCR reads with MiXCR. Among about 810,000 distinct CDR3 sequences listed, about 53% were seen once. This record belongs to a study of post-analysis software for immune sequencing data. Broader study findings: TRBV5-6, TRBV5-1 and TRBV20-1 were among five TRBV segments more frequent in patients than controls.

CDR3 length: 14 residues. J lost 6 bases, V lost 2 bases, and 5 bases had no gene match. The V and J genes are TRBV12-3 or TRBV12-4 and TRBJ1-2, with 8 bases lining up with TRBD1. Sequencing was performed on blood. This receptor was taken from a girl aged 10 to 17 with multiple sclerosis. CDR3 amino acids: CASSLRQGANGYTF. For the CDR3, the DNA is TGTGCCAGCAGTTTACGTCAGGGGGCTAATGGCTACACCTTC.